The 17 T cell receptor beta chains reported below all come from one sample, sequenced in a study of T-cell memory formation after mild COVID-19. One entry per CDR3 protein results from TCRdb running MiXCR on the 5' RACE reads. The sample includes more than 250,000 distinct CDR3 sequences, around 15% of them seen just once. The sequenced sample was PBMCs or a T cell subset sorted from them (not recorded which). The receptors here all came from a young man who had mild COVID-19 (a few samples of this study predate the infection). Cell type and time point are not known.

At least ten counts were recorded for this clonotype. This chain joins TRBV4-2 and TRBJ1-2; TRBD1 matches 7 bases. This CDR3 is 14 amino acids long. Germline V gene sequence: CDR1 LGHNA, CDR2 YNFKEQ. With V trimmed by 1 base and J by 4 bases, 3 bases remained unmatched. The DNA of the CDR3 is TGTGCCAGCAGCCAAGGAGGGACAGCCTATGGCTACACCTTC. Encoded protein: CASSQGGTAYGYTF.

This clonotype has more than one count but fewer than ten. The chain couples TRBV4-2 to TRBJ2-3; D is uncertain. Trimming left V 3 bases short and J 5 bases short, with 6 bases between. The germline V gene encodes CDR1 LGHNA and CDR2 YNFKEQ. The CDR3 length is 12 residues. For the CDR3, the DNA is TGTGCCAGCAGCCATCGAGGAGATACGCAGTATTTT. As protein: CASSHRGDTQYF.

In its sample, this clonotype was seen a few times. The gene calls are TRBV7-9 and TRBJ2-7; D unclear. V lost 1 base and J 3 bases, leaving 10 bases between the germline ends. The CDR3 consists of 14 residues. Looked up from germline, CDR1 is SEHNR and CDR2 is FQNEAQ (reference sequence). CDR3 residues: CASSLGAADYEQYF. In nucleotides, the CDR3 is TGTGCCAGCAGCTTAGGGGCAGCCGACTACGAGCAGTACTTC.

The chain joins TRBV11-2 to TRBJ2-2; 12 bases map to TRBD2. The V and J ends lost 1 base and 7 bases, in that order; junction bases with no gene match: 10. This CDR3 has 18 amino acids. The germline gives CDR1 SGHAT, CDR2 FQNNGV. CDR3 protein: CASSLGSLAGGQGGELFF. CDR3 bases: TGTGCCAGCAGCTTAGGCTCCCTAGCGGGGGGGCAAGGCGGGGAGCTGTTTTTT. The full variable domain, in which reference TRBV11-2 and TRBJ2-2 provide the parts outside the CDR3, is EAGVAQSPRYKIIEKRQSVAFWCNPISGHATLYWYQQILGQGPKLLIQFQNNGVVDDSQLPKDRFSAERLKGVDSTLKIQPAKLEDSAVYLCASSLGSLAGGQGGELFFGEGSRLTVL.

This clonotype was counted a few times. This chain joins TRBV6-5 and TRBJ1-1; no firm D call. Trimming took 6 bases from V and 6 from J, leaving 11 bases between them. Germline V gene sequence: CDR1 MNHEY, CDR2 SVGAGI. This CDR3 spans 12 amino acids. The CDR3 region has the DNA TGTGCCAGCAGACGAGGTTTGGCTGAAGCTTTCTTT. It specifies CASRRGLAEAFF.

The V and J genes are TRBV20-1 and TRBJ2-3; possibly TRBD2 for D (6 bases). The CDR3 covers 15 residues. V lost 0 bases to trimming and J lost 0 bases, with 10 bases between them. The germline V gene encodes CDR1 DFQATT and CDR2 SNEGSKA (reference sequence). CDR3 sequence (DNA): TGCAGTGCTAGAGACGCGGGACGTAGCACAGATACGCAGTATTTT. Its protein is CSARDAGRSTDTQYF.

CDR3 coding DNA: TGCGCCAGTACAGACCTGAACACTGAAGCTTTCTTT. Protein product: CASTDLNTEAFF. The chain carries TRBV23-1 and TRBJ1-1; D gene ambiguous. TRBV23-1 is an ORF for which the function is uncertain. The germline V and J ends were trimmed by 9 bases and 0 bases, with 8 bases remaining between them. The CDR3 consists of 12 residues.

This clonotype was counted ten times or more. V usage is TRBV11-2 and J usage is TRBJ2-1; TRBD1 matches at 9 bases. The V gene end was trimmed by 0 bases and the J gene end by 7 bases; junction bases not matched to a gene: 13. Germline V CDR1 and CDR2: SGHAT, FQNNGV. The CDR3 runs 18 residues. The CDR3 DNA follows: TGTGCCAGCAGCTTAGAGCCGGGGACAGGGTTCGGCGTGAATGAGCAGTTCTTC. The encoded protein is CASSLEPGTGFGVNEQFF.

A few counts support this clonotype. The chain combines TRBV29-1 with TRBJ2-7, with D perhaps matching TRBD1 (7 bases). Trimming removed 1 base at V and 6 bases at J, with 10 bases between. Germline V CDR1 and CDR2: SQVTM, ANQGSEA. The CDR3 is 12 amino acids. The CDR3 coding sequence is TGCAGCGTTGAAGTTCAGGGGGGCGAGCAGTACGTC. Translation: CSVEVQGGEQYV.

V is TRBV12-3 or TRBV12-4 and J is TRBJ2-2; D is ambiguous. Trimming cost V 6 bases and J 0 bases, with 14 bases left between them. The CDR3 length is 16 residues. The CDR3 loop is CASRVGPGANTGELFF. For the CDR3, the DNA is TGTGCCAGCAGAGTCGGGCCCGGCGCGAACACCGGGGAGCTGTTTTTT.

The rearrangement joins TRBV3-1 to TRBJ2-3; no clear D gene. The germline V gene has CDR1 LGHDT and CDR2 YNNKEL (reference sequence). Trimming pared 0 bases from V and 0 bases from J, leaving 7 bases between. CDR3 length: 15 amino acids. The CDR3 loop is CASSQEWNSTDTQYF. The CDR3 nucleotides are TGTGCCAGCAGCCAAGAATGGAATAGCACAGATACGCAGTATTTT.

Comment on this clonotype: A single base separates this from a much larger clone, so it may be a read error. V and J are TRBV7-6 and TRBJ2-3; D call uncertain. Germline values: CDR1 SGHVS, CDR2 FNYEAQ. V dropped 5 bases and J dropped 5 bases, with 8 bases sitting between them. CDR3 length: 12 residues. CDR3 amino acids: CASSATQDTQYF. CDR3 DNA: TGTGCCAGCAGCGCTACTCAAGATACGCAGTATTTT.

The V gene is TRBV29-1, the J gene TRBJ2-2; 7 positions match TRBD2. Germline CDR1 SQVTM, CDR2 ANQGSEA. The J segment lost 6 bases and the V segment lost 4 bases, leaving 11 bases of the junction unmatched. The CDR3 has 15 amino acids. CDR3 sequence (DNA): TGCAGCGTTGGGGCCCCGGGGGGTTTCTCCGGGGAGCTGTTTTTT. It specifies CSVGAPGGFSGELFF.

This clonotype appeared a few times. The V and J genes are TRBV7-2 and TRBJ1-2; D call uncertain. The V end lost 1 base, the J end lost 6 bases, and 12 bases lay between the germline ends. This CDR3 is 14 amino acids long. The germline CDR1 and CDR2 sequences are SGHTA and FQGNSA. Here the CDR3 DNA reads TGTGCCAGCAGCTTAGGGGCCCAGGATGATGGCTACACCTTC. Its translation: CASSLGAQDDGYTF.

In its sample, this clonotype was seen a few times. CDR3 coding DNA: TGTGCCAGCAGCCCGGGACAGGAGAATGAAAAACTGTTTTTT. Its protein is CASSPGQENEKLFF. V is TRBV21-1 and J is TRBJ1-4; the table's D call TRBD1 went unverified against the DNA. TRBV21-1 is tagged as a pseudogene. The CDR3 extends over 14 amino acids.

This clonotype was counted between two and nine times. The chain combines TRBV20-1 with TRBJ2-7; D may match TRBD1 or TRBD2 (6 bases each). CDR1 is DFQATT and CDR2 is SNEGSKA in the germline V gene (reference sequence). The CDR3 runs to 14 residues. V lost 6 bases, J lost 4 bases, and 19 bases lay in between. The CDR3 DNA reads TGCAGTGCCCTACTTGTCGGGGGCGGATACGAGCAGTACTTC. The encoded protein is CSALLVGGGYEQYF.

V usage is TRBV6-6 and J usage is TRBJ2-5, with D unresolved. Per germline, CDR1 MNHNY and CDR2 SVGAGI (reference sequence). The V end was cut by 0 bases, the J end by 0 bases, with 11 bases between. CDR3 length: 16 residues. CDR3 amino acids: CASSYSWAAYQETQYF. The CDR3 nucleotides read TGTGCCAGCAGTTACTCGTGGGCAGCGTACCAAGAGACCCAGTACTTC.